This T cell receptor beta chain was sequenced in a study of shared clonotypes between healthy human individuals. Study-wide points: In contrast to clonotypes shared by all four donors, non-shared clonotypes had lower generation probabilities.

Comments on this clone: Its antigen is still unknown.

Donors comprised healthy HIV-negative adults lacking recent acute infections or vaccinations. V shed 6 bases and J 6 bases; nucleotides not matched to a gene: 7. Germline CDR1 and CDR2: KGHSH and LQKENI. This CDR3 has 13 residues. The table came from immunoSEQ multiplex PCR; TCRdb's copy has only in-frame clones and leaves some out. Of some 1,400,000 clones detected, roughly 96% appear once; the ten largest clones hold approximately 1.1%. Sequences were obtained from naive CD4+ T cells sorted from blood. This sample's subset: CD45RA+ positively selected. The V gene is TRBV18, the J gene TRBJ1-2, with 7 bases lining up with TRBD1. This TCR derives from a young man in good health. In nucleotides, the CDR3 is TGTGCCAGCTCGCCCGACAGGGTCCATGGCTACACCTTC. Protein sequence: CASSPDRVHGYTF.